The clone carrying this T cell receptor (beta chain) was picked up a small number of times. Authors' data handling: Counts of nucleated cells, estimated from reference gene primer amplification, were obtained. Clones were sequenced by immunoSEQ multiplex PCR, and TCRdb holds only the in-frame ones, with some missing. The V and J calls and clone size come from that table; D and trimming were worked out from the DNA. The profile covers 130,000 to 150,000 clones, with around 85% appearing a single time and over 2.5% taken by the ten largest. Germline V gene data show CDR1 as MNHEY and CDR2 as SMNVEV (reference sequence). After removal of 1 base from V and 9 bases from J, the junction contained 9 bases not matched to a gene. This CDR3 has 17 residues. The data were taken from a study of blood T cell repertoires in COVID-19. Study-wide context: In each case, the material was cDNA or gDNA derived from T cells, B-cell-depleted T cells, or PBMCs.

The V call is TRBV27, the J call TRBJ1-6; TRBD1 matches 10 bases. The sample consisted of peripheral blood. This receptor was identified in a woman of 80 years or more with acute or convalescent COVID-19. CDR3 amino acids: CASSLYAGDRGRSPLHF. In DNA form, the CDR3 reads TGTGCCAGCAGTTTATATGCCGGGGACAGGGGCCGTTCACCCCTCCACTTT.